The clone carrying this TCR beta chain was detected only a few times. Its antigen is unidentified. Library preparation (for TCRbeta) was performed with unique molecular identifiers. TCRdb re-called the PCR reads with MiXCR, one entry per CDR3 protein. The sample carries some 840,000 distinct CDR3 sequences, 15% to 20% recorded once. These data belong to a study of T-cell reconstitution after alpha-beta-depleted transplantation in children. Points from the study as a whole: Most T-cell counts and diversity one year after the transplant came from T cells that were newly produced. Expanded clones from the graft, numbering several hundred, reportedly supplied alpha-beta T cells about two months after transplant.

The CDR3 runs to 14 residues. Germline CDR1 SGHRS, CDR2 YFSETQ. V dropped 4 bases and J dropped 5; count of bases not matched to a gene: 6. The genes are TRBV5-1 and TRBJ2-5, with 9 nucleotides matching TRBD2. The material sequenced was PBMCs, mostly from graft donor cells, taken 360 days after TCRalphabeta/CD19-depleted stem cell transplant. The sequence was obtained from a male patient aged 10-17 years who had a stem cell transplant for acute lymphoblastic leukemia, so the T cells may come from the graft donor. The CDR3 here is CASSGLAGRETQYF. CDR3 bases: TGCGCCAGCAGCGGGCTAGCGGGAAGGGAGACCCAGTACTTC.